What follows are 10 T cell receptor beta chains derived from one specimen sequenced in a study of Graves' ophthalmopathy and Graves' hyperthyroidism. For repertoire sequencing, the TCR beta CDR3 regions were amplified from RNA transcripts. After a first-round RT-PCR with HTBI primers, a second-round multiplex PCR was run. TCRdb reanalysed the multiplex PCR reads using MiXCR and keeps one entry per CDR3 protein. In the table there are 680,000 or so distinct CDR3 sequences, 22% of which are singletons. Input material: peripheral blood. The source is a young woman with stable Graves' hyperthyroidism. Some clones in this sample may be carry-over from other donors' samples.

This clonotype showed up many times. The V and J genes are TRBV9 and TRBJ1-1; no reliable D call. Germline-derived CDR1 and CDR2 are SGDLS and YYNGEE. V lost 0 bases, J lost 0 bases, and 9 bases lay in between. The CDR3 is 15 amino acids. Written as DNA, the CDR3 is TGTGCCAGCAGCGTAGATACAGCGATGAACACTGAAGCTTTCTTT. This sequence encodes CASSVDTAMNTEAFF.

CDR3 in amino acids: CASSLGGREGNQPQHF. The CDR3 DNA reads TGTGCCAGCAGCTTAGGGGGCAGGGAAGGCAATCAGCCCCAGCATTTT. The chain has TRBV11-2 and TRBJ1-5; weak D call: TRBD1 (5 bases). V was pared by 1 base and J by 2 bases, with 12 bases between. Germline V gives CDR1 SGHAT, CDR2 FQNNGV. The CDR3 is made up of 16 amino acids.

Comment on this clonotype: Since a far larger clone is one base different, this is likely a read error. The CDR3 bases are TGTGTCAGCAGCCAAGGCGAGACCCAGTACTTC. It yields the protein CVSSQGETQYF. This rearrangement joins TRBV14 to TRBJ2-5; D is unresolved. CDR1 is SGHDN, CDR2 FVKESK, per germline. The CDR3 length is 11 residues.

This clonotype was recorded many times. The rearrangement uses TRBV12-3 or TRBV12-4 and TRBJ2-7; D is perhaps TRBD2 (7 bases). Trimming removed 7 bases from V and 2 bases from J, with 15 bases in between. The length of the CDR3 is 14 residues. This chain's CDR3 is CASKSRGAAYEQYF. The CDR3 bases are TGTGCCAGCAAAAGTCGGGGGGCTGCCTACGAGCAGTACTTC.

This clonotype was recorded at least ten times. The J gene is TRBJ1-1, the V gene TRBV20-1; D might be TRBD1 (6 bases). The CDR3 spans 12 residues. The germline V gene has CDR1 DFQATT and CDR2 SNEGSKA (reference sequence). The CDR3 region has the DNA TGCAGCGAAAAGACAGGATTCACTGAAGCTTTCTTT. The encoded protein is CSEKTGFTEAFF.

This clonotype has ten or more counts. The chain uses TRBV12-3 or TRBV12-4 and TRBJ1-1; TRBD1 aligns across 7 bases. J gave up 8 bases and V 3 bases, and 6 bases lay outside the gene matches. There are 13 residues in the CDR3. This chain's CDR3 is CASSFYRGGEAFF. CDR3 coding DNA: TGTGCCAGCAGTTTTTACAGGGGAGGGGAAGCTTTCTTT.

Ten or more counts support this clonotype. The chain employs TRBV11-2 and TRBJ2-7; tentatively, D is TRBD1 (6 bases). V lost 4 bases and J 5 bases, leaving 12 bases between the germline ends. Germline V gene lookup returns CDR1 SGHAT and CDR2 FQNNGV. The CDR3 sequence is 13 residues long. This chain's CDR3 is CASSSGVMDEQYF. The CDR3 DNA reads TGTGCCAGCAGCTCAGGGGTCATGGACGAGCAGTACTTC.

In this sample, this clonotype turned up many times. The CDR3 coding sequence is TGCAGTGCCTCCCCAGGGTATAGCAATCAGCCCCAGCATTTT. It yields the protein CSASPGYSNQPQHF. The chain uses TRBV20-1 and TRBJ1-5; D might be TRBD1 (5 bases). Between the trimmed V and J ends, which lost 6 bases and 0 bases, there was a span of 12 bases. The CDR3 contains 14 residues. The V gene's germline CDR1 is DFQATT and CDR2 SNEGSKA (reference sequence).

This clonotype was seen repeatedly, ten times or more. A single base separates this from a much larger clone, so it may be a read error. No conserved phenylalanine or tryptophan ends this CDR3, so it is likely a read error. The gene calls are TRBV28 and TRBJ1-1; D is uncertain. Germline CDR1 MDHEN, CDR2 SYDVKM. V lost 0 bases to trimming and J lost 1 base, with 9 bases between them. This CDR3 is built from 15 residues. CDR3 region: CASSLCFQANTEAFL. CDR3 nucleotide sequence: TGTGCCAGCAGTTTATGCTTTCAGGCGAACACTGAAGCTTTCCTT.

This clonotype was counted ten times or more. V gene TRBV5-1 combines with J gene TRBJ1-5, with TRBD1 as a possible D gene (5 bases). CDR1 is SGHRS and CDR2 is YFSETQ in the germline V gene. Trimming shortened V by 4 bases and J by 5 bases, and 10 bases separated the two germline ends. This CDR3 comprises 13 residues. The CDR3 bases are TGCGCCAGCAGCCGAAGAGGGGATCAGCCCCAGCATTTT. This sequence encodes CASSRRGDQPQHF.